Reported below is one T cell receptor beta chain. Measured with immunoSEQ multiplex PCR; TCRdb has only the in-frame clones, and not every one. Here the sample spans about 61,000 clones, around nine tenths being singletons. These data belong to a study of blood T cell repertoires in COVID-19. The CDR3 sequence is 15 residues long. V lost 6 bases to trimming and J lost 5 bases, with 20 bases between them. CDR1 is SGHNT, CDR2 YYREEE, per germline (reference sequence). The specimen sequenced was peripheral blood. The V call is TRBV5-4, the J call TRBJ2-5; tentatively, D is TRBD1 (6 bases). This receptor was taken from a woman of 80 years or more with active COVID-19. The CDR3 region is CASTRRVGAGETQYF. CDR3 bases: TGTGCCAGCACCCGCCGCGTGGGGGCAGGTGAGACCCAGTACTTC.